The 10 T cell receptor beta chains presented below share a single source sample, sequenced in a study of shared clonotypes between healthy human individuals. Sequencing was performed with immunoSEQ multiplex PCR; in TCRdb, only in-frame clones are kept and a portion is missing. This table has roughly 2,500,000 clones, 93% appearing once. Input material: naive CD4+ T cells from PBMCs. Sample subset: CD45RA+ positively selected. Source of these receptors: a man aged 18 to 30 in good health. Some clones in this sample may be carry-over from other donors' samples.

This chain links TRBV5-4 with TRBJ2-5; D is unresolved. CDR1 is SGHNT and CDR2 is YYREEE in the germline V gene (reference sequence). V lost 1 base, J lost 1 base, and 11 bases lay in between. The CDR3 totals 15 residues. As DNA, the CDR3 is TGTGCCAGCAGCTTGAGTCTCGGGTCCCAAGAGACCCAGTACTTC. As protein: CASSLSLGSQETQYF. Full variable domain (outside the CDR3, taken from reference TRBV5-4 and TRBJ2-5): ETGVTQSPTHLIKTRGQQVTLRCSSQSGHNTVSWYQQALGQGPQFIFQYYREEENGRGNFPPRFSGLQFPNYSSELNVNALELDDSALYLCASSLSLGSQETQYFGPGTRLLVL.

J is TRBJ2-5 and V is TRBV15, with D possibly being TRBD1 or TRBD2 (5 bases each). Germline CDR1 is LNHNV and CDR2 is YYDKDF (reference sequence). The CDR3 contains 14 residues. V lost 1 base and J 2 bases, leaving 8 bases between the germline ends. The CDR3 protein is CATSRVGAQETQYF. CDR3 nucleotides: TGTGCCACCAGCAGAGTCGGGGCTCAAGAGACCCAGTACTTC.

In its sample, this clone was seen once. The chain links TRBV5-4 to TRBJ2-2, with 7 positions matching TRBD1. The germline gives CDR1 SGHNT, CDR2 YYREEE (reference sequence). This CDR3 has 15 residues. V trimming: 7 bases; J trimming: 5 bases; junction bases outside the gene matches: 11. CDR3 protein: CASVPNRGWTGELFF. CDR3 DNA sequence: TGTGCCAGCGTCCCGAACAGGGGTTGGACCGGGGAGCTGTTTTTT.

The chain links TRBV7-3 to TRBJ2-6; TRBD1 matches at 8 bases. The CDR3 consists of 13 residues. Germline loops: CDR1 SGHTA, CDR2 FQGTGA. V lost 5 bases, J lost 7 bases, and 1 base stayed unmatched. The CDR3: CASSDRGANVLTF. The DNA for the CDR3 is TGTGCCAGCAGCGACAGGGGAGCCAACGTCCTGACTTTC.

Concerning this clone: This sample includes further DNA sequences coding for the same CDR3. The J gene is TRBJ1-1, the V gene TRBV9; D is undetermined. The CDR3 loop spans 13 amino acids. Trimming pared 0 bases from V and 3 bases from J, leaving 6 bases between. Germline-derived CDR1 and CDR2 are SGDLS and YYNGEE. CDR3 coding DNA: TGTGCCAGCAGCGTAGCCGGGGACACTGAAGCTTTCTTT. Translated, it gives CASSVAGDTEAFF.

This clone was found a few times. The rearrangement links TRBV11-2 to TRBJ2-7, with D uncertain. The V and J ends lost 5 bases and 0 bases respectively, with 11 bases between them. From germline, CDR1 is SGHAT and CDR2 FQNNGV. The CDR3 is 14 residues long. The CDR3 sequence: CASSPRSNSYEQYF. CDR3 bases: TGTGCCAGCAGCCCCAGGTCCAACTCCTACGAGCAGTACTTC. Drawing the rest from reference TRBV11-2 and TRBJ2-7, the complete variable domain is EAGVAQSPRYKIIEKRQSVAFWCNPISGHATLYWYQQILGQGPKLLIQFQNNGVVDDSQLPKDRFSAERLKGVDSTLKIQPAKLEDSAVYLCASSPRSNSYEQYFGPGTRLTVT.

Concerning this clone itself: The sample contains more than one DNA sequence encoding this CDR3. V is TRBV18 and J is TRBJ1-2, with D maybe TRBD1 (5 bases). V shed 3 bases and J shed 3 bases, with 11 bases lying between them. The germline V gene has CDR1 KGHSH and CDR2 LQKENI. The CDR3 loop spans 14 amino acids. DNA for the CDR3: TGTGCCAGCTCACCTAGCCCGACAGACTATGGCTACACCTTC. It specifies CASSPSPTDYGYTF. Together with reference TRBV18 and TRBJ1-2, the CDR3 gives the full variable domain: NAGVMQNPRHLVRRRGQEARLRCSPMKGHSHVYWYRQLPEEGLKFMVYLQKENIIDESGMPKERFSAEFPKEGPSILRIQQVVRGDSAAYFCASSPSPTDYGYTFGSGTRLTVV.

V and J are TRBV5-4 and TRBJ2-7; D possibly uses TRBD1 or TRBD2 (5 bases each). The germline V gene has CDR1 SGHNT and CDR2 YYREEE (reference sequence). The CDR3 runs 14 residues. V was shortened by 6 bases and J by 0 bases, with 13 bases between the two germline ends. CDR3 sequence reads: CASTRDRASYEQYF. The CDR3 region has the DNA TGTGCCAGCACCCGGGACCGAGCCTCCTACGAGCAGTACTTC.

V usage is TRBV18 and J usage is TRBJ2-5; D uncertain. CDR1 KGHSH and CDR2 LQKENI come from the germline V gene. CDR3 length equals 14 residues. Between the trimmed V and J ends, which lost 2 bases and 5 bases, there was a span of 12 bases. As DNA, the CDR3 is TGTGCCAGCTCACCATCGGGTTCGGGCGAGACCCAGTACTTC. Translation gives CASSPSGSGETQYF.

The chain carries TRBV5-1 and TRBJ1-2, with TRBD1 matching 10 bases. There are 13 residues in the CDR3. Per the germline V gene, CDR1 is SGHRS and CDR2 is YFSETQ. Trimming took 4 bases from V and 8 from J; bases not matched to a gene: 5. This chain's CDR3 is CASSTGTGDGYTF. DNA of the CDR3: TGCGCCAGCAGCACTGGGACAGGGGACGGCTACACCTTC.